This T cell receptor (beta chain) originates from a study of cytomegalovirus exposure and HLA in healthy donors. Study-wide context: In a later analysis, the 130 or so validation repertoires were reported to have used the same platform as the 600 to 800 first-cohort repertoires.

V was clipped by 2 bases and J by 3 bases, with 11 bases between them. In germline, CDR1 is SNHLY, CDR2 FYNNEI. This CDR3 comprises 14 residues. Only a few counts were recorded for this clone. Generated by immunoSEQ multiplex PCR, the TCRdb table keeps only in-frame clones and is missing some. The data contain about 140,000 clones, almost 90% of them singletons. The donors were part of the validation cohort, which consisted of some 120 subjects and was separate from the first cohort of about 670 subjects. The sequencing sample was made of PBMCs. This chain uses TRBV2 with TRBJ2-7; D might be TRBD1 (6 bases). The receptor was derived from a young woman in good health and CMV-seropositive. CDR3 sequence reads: CASSEQGKGYEQYF. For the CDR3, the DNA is TGTGCCAGCAGTGAACAGGGGAAGGGCTACGAGCAGTACTTC.